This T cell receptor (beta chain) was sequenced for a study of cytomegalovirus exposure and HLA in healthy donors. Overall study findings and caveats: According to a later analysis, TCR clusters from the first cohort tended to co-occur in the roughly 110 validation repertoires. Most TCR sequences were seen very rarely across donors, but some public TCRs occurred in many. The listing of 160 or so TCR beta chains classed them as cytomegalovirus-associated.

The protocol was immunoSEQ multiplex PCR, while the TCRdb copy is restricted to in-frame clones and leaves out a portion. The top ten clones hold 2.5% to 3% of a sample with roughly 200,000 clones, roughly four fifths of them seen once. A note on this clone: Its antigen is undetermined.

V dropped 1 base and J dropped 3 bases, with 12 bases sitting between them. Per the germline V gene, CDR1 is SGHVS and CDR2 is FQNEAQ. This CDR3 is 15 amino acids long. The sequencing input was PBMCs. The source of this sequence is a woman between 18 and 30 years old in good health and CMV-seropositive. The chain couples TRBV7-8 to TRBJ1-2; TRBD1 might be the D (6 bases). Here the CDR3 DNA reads TGTGCCAGCAGCTTAGGAGAGGGGGGGTACTATGGCTACACCTTC. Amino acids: CASSLGEGGYYGYTF. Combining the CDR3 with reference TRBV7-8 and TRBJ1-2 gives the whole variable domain GAGVSQSPRYKVAKRGQDVALRCDPISGHVSLFWYQQALGQGPEFLTYFQNEAQLDKSGLPSDRFFAERPEGSVSTLKIQRTQQEDSAVYLCASSLGEGGYYGYTFGSGTRLTVV.